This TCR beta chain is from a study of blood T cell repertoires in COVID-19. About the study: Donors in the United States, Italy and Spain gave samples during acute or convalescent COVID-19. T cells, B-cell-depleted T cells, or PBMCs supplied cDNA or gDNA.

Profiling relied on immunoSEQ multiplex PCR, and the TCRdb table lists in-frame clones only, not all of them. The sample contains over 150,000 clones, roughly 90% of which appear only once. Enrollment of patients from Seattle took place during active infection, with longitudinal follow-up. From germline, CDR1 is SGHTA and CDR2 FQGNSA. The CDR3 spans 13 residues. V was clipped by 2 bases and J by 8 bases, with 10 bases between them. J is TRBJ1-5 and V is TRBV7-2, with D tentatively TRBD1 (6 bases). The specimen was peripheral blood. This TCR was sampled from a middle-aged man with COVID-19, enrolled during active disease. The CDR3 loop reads CASSLTGMEPQHF. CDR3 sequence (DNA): TGTGCCAGCAGCTTAACAGGGATGGAGCCCCAGCATTTT.